The rows below give T cell receptor beta chains drawn from one sample of a study of cytomegalovirus exposure and HLA in healthy donors. Assay used: immunoSEQ multiplex PCR; TCRdb lists only in-frame clones, some missing. The sample contains 200,000 to 250,000 clones, about 80% of which appear only once. The sample comprised PBMCs. The receptors stem from a woman in her thirties or forties in good health and CMV-seropositive. Both conserved end residues are trimmed from each CDR3.

j_call: TRBJ1-4; v_call: TRBV5-5; cdr3_aa: ASSLGGPGEKLF
j_call: TRBJ1-1; v_call: TRBV4-1; cdr3_aa: ASSQQRNTEAF
j_call: TRBJ1-2; v_call: TRBV19; cdr3_aa: ASSPDRRYGYT
j_call: TRBJ1-1; v_call: TRBV9; cdr3_aa: ASSIDAGYTEAF
j_call: TRBJ1-2; v_call: TRBV6-1; cdr3_aa: ASSEAGGGAYGYT
j_call: TRBJ1-5; v_call: TRBV6-5; cdr3_aa: ASSYAGGGNQPQH
j_call: TRBJ2-5; v_call: TRBV30; cdr3_aa: AWSVLAGGAETQY
j_call: TRBJ2-7; v_call: TRBV19; cdr3_aa: ASSQRDYSYEQY
j_call: TRBJ2-3; v_call: TRBV7-2; cdr3_aa: ASSLGVRGRADTQY
j_call: TRBJ1-5; v_call: TRBV30; cdr3_aa: AWSSRGEQPQH
j_call: TRBJ1-1; v_call: TRBV13; cdr3_aa: ASSSAGVRRSDTEAF
j_call: TRBJ2-7; v_call: TRBV9; cdr3_aa: ASSVSSGRANEQY
j_call: TRBJ2-1; v_call: TRBV5-4; cdr3_aa: ASSLARGSSDEQF
j_call: TRBJ1-2; v_call: TRBV30; cdr3_aa: AWSVNAVGGAGYT
j_call: TRBJ1-1; v_call: TRBV28; cdr3_aa: ASSLGQGVYAF
j_call: TRBJ2-3; v_call: TRBV7-7; cdr3_aa: ASSLGLARTDTQY
j_call: TRBJ1-3; v_call: TRBV28; cdr3_aa: ASSLNEGNTIY
j_call: TRBJ2-5; v_call: TRBV19; cdr3_aa: ASSTGLAGGQETQY
j_call: TRBJ2-1; v_call: TRBV5-4; cdr3_aa: ASSARTSGSYEQF
j_call: TRBJ1-1; v_call: TRBV5-5; cdr3_aa: ASSLDDRGFYEAF
j_call: TRBJ2-1; v_call: TRBV7-2; cdr3_aa: ASTLSGRAGNEQF
j_call: TRBJ1-1; v_call: TRBV7-9; cdr3_aa: ASSSVDRNTEAF
j_call: TRBJ1-1; v_call: TRBV29-1; cdr3_aa: SAHPGTRMNTEAF
j_call: TRBJ1-1; v_call: TRBV19; cdr3_aa: ASMPQGGMNTEAF
j_call: TRBJ2-5; v_call: TRBV29-1; cdr3_aa: SVAGLAGGSETQY
j_call: TRBJ2-7; v_call: TRBV18; cdr3_aa: ASSPPGTSGRYEQY
j_call: TRBJ2-1; v_call: TRBV9; cdr3_aa: ASSVGAGAYNEQF
j_call: TRBJ1-2; v_call: TRBV5-1; cdr3_aa: ASSLEAGKGGYT
j_call: TRBJ2-7; v_call: TRBV19; cdr3_aa: ASSMSGIYEQY
j_call: TRBJ1-1; v_call: TRBV27; cdr3_aa: ASSLSHSLAEAF
j_call: TRBJ1-1; v_call: TRBV4-2; cdr3_aa: ASSQTGFMNTEAF
j_call: TRBJ1-5; v_call: TRBV4-2; cdr3_aa: ASSQDRVGGQPQH
j_call: TRBJ2-1; v_call: TRBV5-5; cdr3_aa: ASMPAGLANHEQF
j_call: TRBJ2-4; v_call: TRBV4-3; cdr3_aa: ASSQGAAPSENIQY
j_call: TRBJ1-4; v_call: TRBV7-9; cdr3_aa: SSSLTGINEKLF